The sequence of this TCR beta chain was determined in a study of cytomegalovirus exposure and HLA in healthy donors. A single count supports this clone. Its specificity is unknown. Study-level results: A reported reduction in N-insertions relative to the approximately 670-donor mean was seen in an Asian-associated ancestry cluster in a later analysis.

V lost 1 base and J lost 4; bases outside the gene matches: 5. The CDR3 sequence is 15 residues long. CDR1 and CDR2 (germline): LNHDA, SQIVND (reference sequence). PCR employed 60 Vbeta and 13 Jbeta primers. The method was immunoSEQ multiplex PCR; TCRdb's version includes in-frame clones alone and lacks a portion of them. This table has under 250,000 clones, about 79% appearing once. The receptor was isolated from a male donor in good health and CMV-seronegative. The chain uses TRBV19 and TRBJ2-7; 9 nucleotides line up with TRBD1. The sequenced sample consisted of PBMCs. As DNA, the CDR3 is TGTGCCAGTAGTATAGTGGGACAGGGTCCGTACGAGCAGTACTTC. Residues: CASSIVGQGPYEQYF.